The rows below give T cell receptor beta chains drawn from one sample of a study of blood T cell repertoires in COVID-19. Assay: immunoSEQ multiplex PCR; the TCRdb copy retains only in-frame clones and omits some. The sample contains 100,000 to 150,000 clones, more than 75% of which appear only once. The sample taken for sequencing was peripheral blood. The receptors originated from a woman in her sixties or seventies with COVID-19, enrolled during active disease. CDR3s include the opening cysteine and the closing phenylalanine or tryptophan.

V gene: TRBV5-1; J gene: TRBJ1-1; CDR3 protein: CASSLEGGGNTEAFF
V gene: TRBV4-2; J gene: TRBJ2-1; CDR3 protein: CASSLAGALYNEQFF
V gene: TRBV6-5; J gene: TRBJ2-2; CDR3 protein: CASSYLSSNTGELFF
V gene: TRBV5-1; J gene: TRBJ2-3; CDR3 protein: CASSTTSSTDTQYF
V gene: TRBV2; J gene: TRBJ1-5; CDR3 protein: CASHDISNQPQHF
V gene: TRBV15; J gene: TRBJ1-5; CDR3 protein: CATSSWVGQARNQPQHF
V gene: TRBV5-1; J gene: TRBJ1-6; CDR3 protein: CASSLGQGDSPLHF
V gene: TRBV2; J gene: TRBJ2-7; CDR3 protein: CASSEAREQYF
V gene: TRBV18; J gene: TRBJ2-1; CDR3 protein: CASSPLAGASHEQFF
V gene: TRBV3-1/TRBV3-2; J gene: TRBJ1-6; CDR3 protein: CASSQGALENSPLHF